These 6 T cell receptor beta chains share one sample of origin, sequenced in a study of regulatory T cells in long-lasting Graves disease. The TCR beta library used iRepertoire HTBI primers with Arm-PCR amplification of CDR3. TCRdb reprocessed the multiplex PCR reads via MiXCR and lists one record per CDR3 protein. The table lists a few hundred thousand distinct CDR3 sequences, 23% of them singletons. The time point was: persistent/refractory GD, antithyroid drugs over 5 years with positive TRAb. PBMC RNA was the source of the TCR library. Sequenced here: peripheral blood mononuclear cells (PBMCs), sampled when the disease was refractory, from a patient treated with antithyroid drugs. Receptor source: a woman aged 40-49 years with Graves disease.

This clonotype has a handful of counts. The chain carries TRBV11-2 and TRBJ2-7, with D unresolved. The ends were cut back, 6 bases at V and 7 bases at J, with 19 bases in the middle. The CDR3 is made up of 14 amino acids. Germline CDR1 SGHAT, CDR2 FQNNGV. The CDR3 DNA follows: TGTGCCAGCAGTTCCCCGGCCCCTTTTTTTGAGCAGTACTTC. Its protein product is CASSSPAPFFEQYF.

V and J are TRBV15 and TRBJ2-5; TRBD2 agrees at 10 bases. Germline V gene lookup returns CDR1 LNHNV and CDR2 YYDKDF (reference sequence). J gave up 4 bases and V 3 bases, and 5 bases lay outside the gene matches. The length of the CDR3 is 15 residues. The CDR3 loop reads CATSSGQREGETQYF. In DNA, the CDR3 is TGTGCCACCAGCAGCGGACAGCGGGAGGGAGAGACCCAGTACTTC.

This clonotype was seen many times. The rearrangement links TRBV28 to TRBJ2-5; D unresolved. Germline V gene sequence: CDR1 MDHEN, CDR2 SYDVKM. The CDR3 loop spans 10 amino acids. V was cut by 6 bases and J by 6 bases, with 5 bases left in between. This chain's CDR3 is CASRKKTQYF. CDR3 bases: TGTGCCAGCAGGAAAAAGACCCAGTACTTC.

This clonotype was observed at least ten times. CDR3 nucleotide sequence: TGTGCCAGTCTACAGGGGGTGATATCCTACGAGCAGTACTTC. This gives the protein CASLQGVISYEQYF. The chain is built from TRBV2 and TRBJ2-7; 8 nucleotides match TRBD1. This CDR3 is built from 14 residues. V lost 9 bases, J lost 1 base, and 8 bases stayed unmatched. Germline V CDR1 and CDR2: SNHLY, FYNNEI.

The J gene is TRBJ1-1, the V gene TRBV3-1; D gene unclear. Germline assignment: CDR1 LGHDT and CDR2 YNNKEL (reference sequence). The CDR3 totals 14 residues. The ends were cut back, 4 bases at V and 1 base at J, with 10 bases in the middle. The CDR3 sequence: CASSRIPANTEAFF. The CDR3, as DNA: TGTGCCAGCAGCCGAATTCCAGCGAACACTGAAGCTTTCTTT.

There are many counts of this clonotype. This chain links TRBV2 with TRBJ1-1; the D gene is possibly TRBD1 (5 bases). The germline gives CDR1 SNHLY, CDR2 FYNNEI. The CDR3 is made up of 13 amino acids. V was trimmed by 8 bases and J by 4 bases, leaving 14 bases between them. DNA of the CDR3: TGTGCCAGCCGGGGCGGGATTATCACTGAAGCTTTCTTT. Translation: CASRGGIITEAFF.